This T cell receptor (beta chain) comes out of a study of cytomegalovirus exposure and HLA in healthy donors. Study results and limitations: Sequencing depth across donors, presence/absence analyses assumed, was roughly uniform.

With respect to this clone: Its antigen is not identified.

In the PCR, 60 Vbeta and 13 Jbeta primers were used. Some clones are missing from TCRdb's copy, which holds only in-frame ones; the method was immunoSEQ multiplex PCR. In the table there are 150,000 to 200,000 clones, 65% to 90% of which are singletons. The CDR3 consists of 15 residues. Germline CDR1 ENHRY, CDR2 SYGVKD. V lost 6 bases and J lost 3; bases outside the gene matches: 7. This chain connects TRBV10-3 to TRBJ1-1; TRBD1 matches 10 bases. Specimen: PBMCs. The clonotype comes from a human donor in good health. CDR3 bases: TGTGCCATCAGGAAGACAGGGGGCCAGGACACTGAAGCTTTCTTT. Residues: CAIRKTGGQDTEAFF.